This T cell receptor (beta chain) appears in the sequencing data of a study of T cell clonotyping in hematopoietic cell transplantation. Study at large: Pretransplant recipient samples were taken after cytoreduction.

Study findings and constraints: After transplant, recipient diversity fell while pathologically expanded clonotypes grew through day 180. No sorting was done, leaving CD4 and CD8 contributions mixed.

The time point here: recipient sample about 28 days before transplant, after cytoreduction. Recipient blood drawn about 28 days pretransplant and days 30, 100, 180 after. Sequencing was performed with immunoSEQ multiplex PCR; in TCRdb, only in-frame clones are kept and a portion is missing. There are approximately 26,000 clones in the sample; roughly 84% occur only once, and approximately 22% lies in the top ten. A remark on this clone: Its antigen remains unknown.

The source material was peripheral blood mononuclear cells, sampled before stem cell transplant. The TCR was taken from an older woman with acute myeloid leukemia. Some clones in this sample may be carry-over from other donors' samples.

The CDR3 loop is CASGSDLYNSPLHF. DNA of the CDR3: TGTGCCAGCGGATCGGACCTCTATAATTCACCCCTCCACTTT. J is TRBJ1-6 and V is TRBV9; D is unclear. The CDR3 consists of 14 residues. Germline loops: CDR1 SGDLS, CDR2 YYNGEE. The V end was cut by 7 bases, the J end by 3 bases, with 11 bases between.